Below, 31 T cell receptor beta chains from the same sample are listed, as sequenced in a study of cytomegalovirus exposure and HLA in healthy donors. The PCR had 60 Vbeta and 13 Jbeta primers. Sequenced by immunoSEQ multiplex PCR; TCRdb stores in-frame clones only, minus some. The sample lists about 110,000 clones; 80% to 85% were seen once. Sequencing was carried out using PBMCs. The source of these receptors is a woman aged 60-75 years in good health and CMV-seropositive.

This clone was found a few times. DNA of the CDR3: TGTGCCAGCTTCCGAGGAGCGGGAGGGCCCTCCTACAATGAGCAGTTCTTC. Residues: CASFRGAGGPSYNEQFF. This chain joins TRBV5-5 and TRBJ2-1; TRBD2 matches 10 bases. There are 17 residues in the CDR3. Trimming at V came to 7 bases and at J to 0 bases, leaving 10 bases not matched to a gene. Germline values: CDR1 SGHKS, CDR2 YYEKEE (reference sequence). Full variable domain (outside the CDR3, taken from reference TRBV5-5 and TRBJ2-1): DAGVTQSPTHLIKTRGQQVTLRCSPISGHKSVSWYQQVLGQGPQFIFQYYEKEERGRGNFPDRFSARQFPNYSSELNVNALLLGDSALYLCASFRGAGGPSYNEQFFGPGTRLTVL.

This clone appeared a few times. J is TRBJ2-7 and V is TRBV7-9, with D tentatively TRBD1 (6 bases). V shed 5 bases and J shed 0 bases, with 14 bases lying between them. This CDR3 has 15 amino acids. Germline CDR1 reads SEHNR; CDR2 reads FQNEAQ (reference sequence). CDR3 protein: CASSAGQTLSYEQYF. The CDR3 DNA reads as TGTGCCAGCAGCGCCGGACAGACACTCTCCTACGAGCAGTACTTC.

The gene calls are TRBV29-1 and TRBJ1-2; D ambiguous. This CDR3 contains 13 residues. CDR1 and CDR2 (germline): SQVTM, ANQGSEA. V was clipped by 7 bases and J by 0 bases, with 12 bases between them. As DNA, the CDR3 is TGCAGCGGGAGCCTCGGGGCTAACTATGGCTACACCTTC. Amino acid sequence: CSGSLGANYGYTF.

The rearrangement uses TRBV5-1 and TRBJ1-2, with D tentatively TRBD1 (6 bases). V dropped 0 bases and J dropped 8 bases, with 8 bases sitting between them. The germline V gene encodes CDR1 SGHRS and CDR2 YFSETQ. CDR3 size: 12 residues. The CDR3: CASSLDREGYTF. The CDR3 coding sequence is TGCGCCAGCAGCTTGGACAGGGAAGGCTACACCTTC.

The chain joins TRBV30 to TRBJ1-1; 12 bases agree with TRBD1. Trimming cost V 8 bases and J 5 bases; bases outside gene matches: 21. The CDR3 is 18 residues long. Germline CDR1 is GTSNPN and CDR2 is SVGIG (reference sequence). Here the CDR3 reads CAGRGATGTGGRGTEAFF. The CDR3 nucleotides are TGTGCCGGAAGGGGGGCTACCGGGACAGGGGGCCGGGGGACTGAAGCTTTCTTT.

This clone has more than one count but fewer than ten. The chain employs TRBV19 and TRBJ1-1, with D perhaps TRBD1 (6 bases). This CDR3 spans 11 amino acids. Germline V CDR1 and CDR2: LNHDA, SQIVND (reference sequence). V lost 7 bases and J 11 bases, leaving 14 bases between the germline ends. The CDR3, as DNA: TGTGCCAGTATCGACAGGTACGGGGCTTTCTTT. It codes for CASIDRYGAFF. Full variable domain (outside the CDR3, taken from reference TRBV19 and TRBJ1-1): DGGITQSPKYLFRKEGQNVTLSCEQNLNHDAMYWYRQDPGQGLRLIYYSQIVNDFQKGDIAEGYSVSREKKESFPLTVTSAQKNPTAFYLCASIDRYGAFFGQGTRLTVV.

The V call is TRBV28, the J call TRBJ1-1, with a possible D match to TRBD1 (5 bases). This CDR3 has 12 residues. V lost 2 bases to trimming and J lost 9 bases, with 10 bases between them. The germline CDR1 and CDR2 sequences are MDHEN and SYDVKM. CDR3 nucleotide sequence: TGTGCCAGCAGTTTAAGGCAGGGCAAAGCTTTCTTT. Encoded protein: CASSLRQGKAFF. Supplemented by reference TRBV28 and TRBJ1-1, the full variable domain reads DVKVTQSSRYLVKRTGEKVFLECVQDMDHENMFWYRQDPGLGLRLIYFSYDVKMKEKGDIPEGYSVSREKKERFSLILESASTNQTSMYLCASSLRQGKAFFGQGTRLTVV.

The chain recombines TRBV9 with TRBJ2-1; D may be TRBD2 (5 bases). V was shortened by 0 bases and J by 2 bases, with 12 bases between the two germline ends. In germline, CDR1 is SGDLS, CDR2 YYNGEE. This CDR3 contains 16 residues. The CDR3 reads CASSVASRATYNEQFF. Here the CDR3 DNA reads TGTGCCAGCAGCGTAGCTAGCCGCGCAACCTACAATGAGCAGTTCTTC.

CDR3 sequence (DNA): TGTGCCAGCAGTGACTCGACTAGCACAGATACGCAGTATTTT. This sequence encodes CASSDSTSTDTQYF. The genes are TRBV6-1 and TRBJ2-3, with D hard to call. Germline V gene data show CDR1 as MNHNS and CDR2 as SASEGT. V was pared by 3 bases and J by 0 bases, with 7 bases between. CDR3 length: 14 residues.

This clone showed up just a few times. The genes are TRBV30 and TRBJ1-3; D ambiguous. Trimming cost V 3 bases and J 0 bases, with 3 bases left between them. The CDR3 loop spans 12 amino acids. Germline V gives CDR1 GTSNPN, CDR2 SVGIG (reference sequence). In DNA, the CDR3 is TGTGCCTGGAGCAACTCTGGAAACACCATATATTTT. It translates to CAWSNSGNTIYF.

This rearrangement joins TRBV29-1 to TRBJ2-5, with D tentatively TRBD2 (5 bases). Judging by the DNA end, TRBJ2-7 fits better; the J call may be wrong. Germline V CDR1 and CDR2: SQVTM, ANQGSEA. The CDR3 consists of 13 residues. The CDR3 DNA follows: TGCAGCGTTAAGACGACTAACACCTACGAGCAGTACTTC. This translates into CSVKTTNTYEQYF.

In its sample, this clone was seen once. The chain couples TRBV13 to TRBJ2-3, with D perhaps TRBD1 (5 bases). There are 14 residues in the CDR3. Germline V gives CDR1 PRHDT, CDR2 FYEKMQ (reference sequence). Trimming pared 1 base from V and 5 bases from J, leaving 10 bases between. The CDR3 loop reads CASSLESGKDTQYF. The CDR3 nucleotides are TGTGCCAGCAGCTTAGAGTCAGGGAAAGATACGCAGTATTTT.

This chain uses TRBV6-1 with TRBJ1-5, with TRBD1 matching over 8 bases. The trim removed 8 bases at V and 6 bases at J, leaving 6 bases unmatched. The germline V gene encodes CDR1 MNHNS and CDR2 SASEGT. This CDR3 is 13 amino acids long. Here the CDR3 DNA reads TGTGCCAGCGGGACAGGTCTTGGTCAGCCCCAGCATTTT. This sequence encodes CASGTGLGQPQHF.

This clone was seen only a few times. The V gene is TRBV7-3, the J gene TRBJ2-6; unclear D gene. This CDR3 spans 18 amino acids. CDR1 is SGHTA and CDR2 is FQGTGA in the germline V gene. The germline V and J ends were trimmed by 1 base and 0 bases, with 13 bases remaining between them. In DNA form, the CDR3 reads TGTGCCAGCAGCTTAAACGCACAATTGGCCTCTGGGGCCAACGTCCTGACTTTC. Its protein product is CASSLNAQLASGANVLTF.

The chain joins TRBV4-1 to TRBJ2-1; 7 bases align to TRBD1. The germline gives CDR1 MGHRA, CDR2 YSYEKL. The V gene end was trimmed by 0 bases and the J gene end by 3 bases; junction bases not matched to a gene: 14. This CDR3 comprises 19 residues. The CDR3 loop is CASSQDLQRATGLYNEQFF. The DNA of the CDR3 is TGCGCCAGCAGCCAAGATCTCCAGCGAGCGACAGGGCTCTACAATGAGCAGTTCTTC.

This clone was seen more than once but under ten times. CDR3 in DNA: TGTGCCATCAGGACTAGCGGCTTCCAGTACAATGAGCAGTTCTTC. The encoded protein is CAIRTSGFQYNEQFF. The chain carries TRBV10-3 and TRBJ2-1; 9 positions match TRBD2. J was trimmed by 4 bases and V by 6 bases; bases with no gene match: 7. Germline CDR1 and CDR2: ENHRY and SYGVKD. CDR3 length: 15 amino acids.

The V gene is TRBV30, the J gene TRBJ1-3; D gene ambiguous. Per germline, CDR1 GTSNPN and CDR2 SVGIG (reference sequence). The ends were cut back, 2 bases at V and 0 bases at J, with 5 bases in the middle. The CDR3 sequence is 13 residues long. The chain's CDR3 is CAWSYTSGNTIYF. The CDR3 DNA is TGTGCCTGGAGTTACACCTCTGGAAACACCATATATTTT.

The V gene is TRBV9, the J gene TRBJ2-2; TRBD1 agrees at 7 bases. CDR3 size: 16 residues. V dropped 5 bases and J dropped 4; count of bases not matched to a gene: 11. The germline V gene encodes CDR1 SGDLS and CDR2 YYNGEE. The CDR3 sequence: CASRRTDRSSTGELFF. CDR3 coding DNA: TGTGCCAGCAGGAGGACGGACAGGTCTTCCACCGGGGAGCTGTTTTTT.

This clone was recorded once. This rearrangement joins TRBV5-6 to TRBJ1-5; 9 bases are a match to TRBD1. In germline, CDR1 is SGHDT, CDR2 YYEEEE. Trimming cost V 1 base and J 6 bases; bases outside gene matches: 11. The CDR3 loop spans 17 amino acids. The chain's CDR3 is CASSLRRHATGGQPQHF. For the CDR3, the DNA is TGTGCCAGCAGCTTGCGTAGGCACGCGACAGGGGGTCAGCCCCAGCATTTT.

This clone was detected once. One end of the junction does not line up with germline, which may come from a read error. The genes are TRBV4-2 and TRBJ1-2; the match to TRBD1 covers 11 bases. The CDR3 consists of 15 residues. Germline CDR1 reads LGHNA; CDR2 reads YNFKEQ. CDR3 in amino acids: CASSQGTGGGYGHTF. The CDR3 region has the DNA TGTGCCAGCAGCCAAGGGACAGGGGGCGGCTATGGCCACACCTTC.

This clone has a single count. This chain uses TRBV19 with TRBJ1-2; 7 bases are shared with TRBD1. The germline V gene encodes CDR1 LNHDA and CDR2 SQIVND (reference sequence). The V gene end was trimmed by 0 bases and the J gene end by 4 bases; junction bases not matched to a gene: 8. The CDR3 has 16 residues. The CDR3 DNA is TGTGCCAGTAGTATAGATTTTTGGGGACAGTCCTATGGCTACACCTTC. Its protein is CASSIDFWGQSYGYTF.

The rearrangement uses TRBV10-2 and TRBJ2-7; 9 positions match TRBD1. This CDR3 comprises 14 residues. V dropped 7 bases and J dropped 3; count of bases not matched to a gene: 7. In germline, CDR1 is WSHSY, CDR2 SAAADI. The CDR3 here is CASKTGTGYYEQYF. The CDR3 nucleotides are TGCGCCAGCAAGACCGGGACAGGGTACTACGAGCAGTACTTC.

This chain links TRBV28 with TRBJ2-5; D possibly corresponds to TRBD1 (5 bases). This CDR3 region has 15 residues. V gave up 5 bases and J gave up 5 bases, with 18 bases separating them. Germline assignment: CDR1 MDHEN and CDR2 SYDVKM. The DNA of the CDR3 is TGTGCCAGCAGTACGTGGTTTAGGGGCTTGGAGACCCAGTACTTC. Encoded protein: CASSTWFRGLETQYF.

On this clone itself: A junction end diverges from the germline sequence, so it may reflect a read error. In nucleotides, the CDR3 is TGCAGCGTAGTCGGACAGGACCTACTTTTGTTC. Amino acids: CSVVGQDLLLF. The J gene is TRBJ2-7, the V gene TRBV29-1, with 7 bases lining up with TRBD1. The CDR3 sequence is 11 residues long. CDR1 and CDR2 (germline): SQVTM, ANQGSEA.

This clone was counted a few times. This chain uses TRBV7-9 with TRBJ2-7, with 9 bases aligning to TRBD1. Germline V gives CDR1 SEHNR, CDR2 FQNEAQ (reference sequence). The V and J ends lost 6 bases and 7 bases, in that order; junction bases with no gene match: 13. This CDR3 spans 15 amino acids. This CDR3 is CASSLPTGGSYEQYF. The CDR3 DNA sequence: TGTGCCAGCAGTCTCCCTACAGGGGGCTCGTATGAGCAGTACTTC.

The chain links TRBV7-2 to TRBJ1-3, with 10 bases matching TRBD1. V was pared by 5 bases and J by 0 bases, with 7 bases of the junction left unmatched. The CDR3 covers 17 residues. The V gene's germline CDR1 is SGHTA and CDR2 FQGNSA. DNA for the CDR3: TGTGCCAGCAGCCCCAGGGGACAGGGGAGCTCTGGAAACACCATATATTTT. This gives the protein CASSPRGQGSSGNTIYF.

This rearrangement joins TRBV20-1 to TRBJ1-1; D is ambiguous. Germline V gene sequence: CDR1 DFQATT, CDR2 SNEGSKA (reference sequence). V was clipped by 3 bases and J by 10 bases, with 12 bases between them. This CDR3 contains 11 residues. The CDR3 protein is CSASTAGRAFF. The CDR3 DNA is TGCAGTGCTAGCACTGCAGGTAGAGCTTTCTTT.

The V gene is TRBV25-1, the J gene TRBJ1-5; unclear D gene. Germline V gene data show CDR1 as MGHDK and CDR2 as SYGVNS. The CDR3 has 13 amino acids. V was shortened by 3 bases and J by 7 bases, with 10 bases between the two germline ends. CDR3 nucleotide sequence: TGTGCCAGCAGTGAGGTTCGGGGACAGCCCCAGCATTTT. Encoded protein: CASSEVRGQPQHF.

V is TRBV2 and J is TRBJ1-2; weak D call: TRBD1 (6 bases). V lost 4 bases and J lost 5, with 8 bases in between. Per germline, CDR1 SNHLY and CDR2 FYNNEI. CDR3 size: 12 residues. The CDR3 DNA sequence: TGTGCCAGCAGTGGACAGGTATATGGCTACACCTTC. Its translation is CASSGQVYGYTF.

The genes are TRBV27 and TRBJ2-5, with a possible D match to TRBD2 (7 bases). Germline V gene sequence: CDR1 MNHEY, CDR2 SMNVEV (reference sequence). The CDR3 runs 16 residues. Trimming removed 6 bases from V and 1 base from J, with 18 bases in between. CDR3 residues: CASRGGRLRLQETQYF. The DNA of the CDR3 is TGTGCCAGCAGGGGGGGGCGGTTGCGGCTCCAAGAGACCCAGTACTTC.

This chain links TRBV4-2 with TRBJ1-2; 7 nucleotides agree with TRBD1. Germline V gene lookup returns CDR1 LGHNA and CDR2 YNFKEQ. The ends lost 4 bases at V and 5 bases at J; junction bases unmatched: 7. The CDR3 covers 14 residues. The CDR3 DNA is TGTGCCAGCAGCCCCGAGGGGGCTGAGTATGGCTACACCTTC. Translated: CASSPEGAEYGYTF.